A single sample gave rise to the 2 T cell receptor beta chains below, sequenced in a study of cytomegalovirus exposure and HLA in healthy donors (dated by TCRdb to 2017 to 2019). Library prep was done by the immunoSEQ multiplex PCR assay. For the multiplex PCR, a mixture combining 60 forward primers for TCR Vbeta segments and 13 reverse primers for TCR Jbeta segments was used. TCRdb stores this immuneACCESS table with in-frame sequences only. Part of the clones is absent; in the studies checked, under half of the shortfall reflects unresolved V genes, and no reason is known for the rest. Here the sample has 120,000 or so clones; about 73% occur a single time. The ten biggest clones cover roughly 6.1% of the sample. The sample taken for sequencing was PBMCs. The receptors derive from a woman in her forties in good health and CMV-seronegative.

Concerning this clone: A junction end diverges from the germline sequence, so it may reflect a read error. V gene TRBV28 combines with J gene TRBJ2-1, with 10 bases fitting TRBD2. The CDR3 extends over 16 amino acids. The V gene's germline CDR1 is MDHEN and CDR2 SYDVKM. For the CDR3, the DNA is TGTGCCAGCAGTTTCCCCAGCGGGAGGGCCTATAATGAGCAGTTCTTC. Encoded protein: CASSFPSGRAYNEQFF.

The gene calls are TRBV5-1 and TRBJ2-5, with 12 bases fitting TRBD2. From germline, CDR1 is SGHRS and CDR2 YFSETQ. The CDR3 has 16 amino acids. V gave up 4 bases and J gave up 3 bases; unmatched junction bases: 7. The CDR3 sequence is CASSPTSGSAEETQYF. The CDR3 nucleotides are TGCGCCAGCAGCCCGACTAGCGGGAGCGCTGAAGAGACCCAGTACTTC.